The entry below gives a single T cell receptor (beta chain) sequence along with its context. No antigen is known for it. The assay was immunoSEQ multiplex PCR, and TCRdb's table has in-frame clones only and misses some. The sample comprises roughly 20,000 clones, 65% to 75% of which are singletons, and approximately 24% rests with the top ten. This record belongs to a study of cytotoxic CD8 clonotypes in ibrutinib-treated CLL. Study results and caveats: Baseline values of clonality outstripped age-matched healthy donors and followed circulating CD8+ T-cell counts.

The source material was PBMCs, sampled before ibrutinib treatment. The receptor's source is a human donor with chronic lymphocytic leukemia.

The CDR3 here is CASRPRQGGYTIYF. In DNA form, the CDR3 reads TGTGCCAGCAGACCGAGACAGGGAGGGTACACCATATATTTT. V usage is TRBV6-5 and J usage is TRBJ1-3, with 7 bases lining up with TRBD1. Looked up from germline, CDR1 is MNHEY and CDR2 is SVGAGI. The V and J ends lost 6 bases and 8 bases, in that order; junction bases with no gene match: 10. The CDR3 is made up of 14 amino acids.